Each of the 11 T cell receptor beta chains below was sequenced from the same sample in a study of shared clonotypes between healthy human individuals. Clones were sequenced by immunoSEQ multiplex PCR, and TCRdb holds only the in-frame ones, with some missing. The sample includes some 2.1 million clones, approximately 92% seen only once; the top ten take roughly 1.7%. Terminally differentiated effector memory CD45RA+ cells were excluded by CCR7 positive selection of CD45RO-negative cells. Sequences were obtained from naive CD8+ T cells from PBMCs. The receptors derive from a man younger than 35 in good health. Some clones in this sample may be carry-over from other donors' samples.

The rearrangement uses TRBV21-1 and TRBJ2-3; the listed D gene, TRBD2, was not tested against the DNA. TRBV21-1 is deemed a pseudogene. This CDR3 spans 17 amino acids. The CDR3 DNA is TGTGCCAGCAGCAAAGAAGCGGGATGTTTCATTTCGGATACGCAGTATTTT. Encoded protein: CASSKEAGCFISDTQYF.

The chain is built from TRBV5-5 and TRBJ1-1; D not certain. V lost 2 bases and J lost 4, with 12 bases in between. The CDR3 loop spans 14 amino acids. Per the germline V gene, CDR1 is SGHKS and CDR2 is YYEKEE (reference sequence). This CDR3 reads CASSLYDEGTEAFF. The CDR3 DNA sequence: TGTGCCAGCAGCTTATACGACGAAGGCACTGAAGCTTTCTTT.

This clone was counted a single time. This chain's CDR3 is CASSPPGVPYNEQFF. CDR3 coding DNA: TGTGCCAGCTCCCCCCCGGGGGTTCCCTACAATGAGCAGTTCTTC. This chain connects TRBV2 to TRBJ2-1; the D gene is possibly TRBD2 (6 bases). Germline V lookup: CDR1 SNHLY, CDR2 FYNNEI. Trimming took 8 bases from V and 2 from J, leaving 16 bases between them. The CDR3 length is 15 residues.

Points on this clone: Additional DNA sequences in this sample encode the identical CDR3. The rearrangement uses TRBV2 and TRBJ2-7, with D maybe TRBD2 (5 bases). The germline V and J ends were trimmed by 3 bases and 7 bases, with 7 bases remaining between them. The germline V gene encodes CDR1 SNHLY and CDR2 FYNNEI. This CDR3 contains 11 residues. CDR3 DNA sequence: TGTGCCAGCAGTGAGGAGGCTGAGCAGTACTTC. This translates into CASSEEAEQYF.

This clone came up a few times. The V and J genes are TRBV9 and TRBJ1-1, with 10 bases fitting TRBD1. The CDR3 spans 15 residues. The germline V gene has CDR1 SGDLS and CDR2 YYNGEE. Trimming cost V 1 base and J 3 bases; bases outside gene matches: 3. The CDR3 nucleotides read TGTGCCAGCAGCGTAAGGGACAGGGGCCACACTGAAGCTTTCTTT. Protein product: CASSVRDRGHTEAFF.

The chain joins TRBV4-1 to TRBJ1-2; TRBD1 matches at 8 bases. CDR1 and CDR2 from the germline V gene are MGHRA and YSYEKL. This CDR3 has 14 amino acids. Trimming removed 1 base from V and 8 bases from J; junction bases left unmatched: 6. The CDR3 is CASSQVRTGQGYTF. In nucleotides, the CDR3 is TGCGCCAGCAGCCAAGTTAGGACAGGGCAAGGCTACACCTTC.

As regards this clone: This specimen includes other DNA sequences encoding the same CDR3. Here the CDR3 reads CAISESTSYEQYF. The DNA for the CDR3 is TGTGCCATCAGTGAGTCTACTTCCTACGAGCAGTACTTC. The V gene is TRBV10-3, the J gene TRBJ2-7, with D unresolved. Germline loops: CDR1 ENHRY, CDR2 SYGVKD. The CDR3 runs 13 residues. V was pared by 0 bases and J by 1 base, with 4 bases between.

This clone was counted once. The chain has TRBV29-1 and TRBJ1-2; 9 bases map to TRBD1. From germline, CDR1 is SQVTM and CDR2 ANQGSEA. The CDR3 has 11 residues. V was clipped by 7 bases and J by 6 bases; unmatched bases: 3. CDR3 bases: TGCAGCGCCCGGACAGGGGATGGCTACACCTTC. Translating gives CSARTGDGYTF.

This clone showed up just once. This rearrangement joins TRBV27 to TRBJ2-7; D gene uncertain. The CDR3 covers 13 residues. Trimming left V 2 bases short and J 5 bases short, with 10 bases between. CDR1 is MNHEY and CDR2 is SMNVEV in the germline V gene (reference sequence). The CDR3 DNA is TGTGCCAGCAGTTTAATGGGCGTCCACGAGCAGTACTTC. Protein sequence: CASSLMGVHEQYF.

The sample holds one count of this clone. This chain connects TRBV27 to TRBJ2-1; D possibly matches TRBD1 or TRBD2 (5 bases each). CDR3 size: 13 residues. V was clipped by 5 bases and J by 5 bases, with 10 bases between them. Germline lookup yields CDR1 MNHEY and CDR2 SMNVEV (reference sequence). The CDR3 DNA reads TGTGCCAGCAGTCAGGGACGGCACAATGAGCAGTTCTTC. This codes for CASSQGRHNEQFF.

The rearrangement joins TRBV6-5 to TRBJ1-4; D gene uncertain. Germline V gene data show CDR1 as MNHEY and CDR2 as SVGAGI. V was shortened by 2 bases and J by 4 bases, with 8 bases between the two germline ends. The CDR3 runs to 14 residues. The CDR3 loop is CASSYNGLNEKLFF. Written as DNA, the CDR3 is TGTGCCAGCAGTTACAACGGACTTAATGAAAAACTGTTTTTT.